Described below is a single TCR beta chain sequence and its context. Its antigen is unknown. This entry comes from a study of cytomegalovirus exposure and HLA in healthy donors. General study findings and limits: When a later analysis was performed, an Asian-associated ancestry cluster reportedly had fewer N-insertions than the roughly 670-donor mean.

13 Jbeta primers and 60 Vbeta primers were used for the PCR. The assay was immunoSEQ multiplex PCR, and TCRdb's table has in-frame clones only and misses some. Found here are 110,000 or so clones, about 78% of them singletons; the top ten hold about 5.4%. In germline, CDR1 is LNHDA, CDR2 SQIVND (reference sequence). Trimming took 9 bases from V and 5 from J; bases not matched to a gene: 13. The CDR3 covers 15 residues. The chain has TRBV19 and TRBJ2-1; 7 bases line up with TRBD2. The material sequenced was PBMCs. The TCR comes from a woman younger than 45 in good health and CMV-seropositive. The CDR3 loop is CASAGGDAGHNEQFF. The DNA of the CDR3 is TGTGCCAGCGCTGGGGGGGACGCGGGCCACAATGAGCAGTTCTTC.